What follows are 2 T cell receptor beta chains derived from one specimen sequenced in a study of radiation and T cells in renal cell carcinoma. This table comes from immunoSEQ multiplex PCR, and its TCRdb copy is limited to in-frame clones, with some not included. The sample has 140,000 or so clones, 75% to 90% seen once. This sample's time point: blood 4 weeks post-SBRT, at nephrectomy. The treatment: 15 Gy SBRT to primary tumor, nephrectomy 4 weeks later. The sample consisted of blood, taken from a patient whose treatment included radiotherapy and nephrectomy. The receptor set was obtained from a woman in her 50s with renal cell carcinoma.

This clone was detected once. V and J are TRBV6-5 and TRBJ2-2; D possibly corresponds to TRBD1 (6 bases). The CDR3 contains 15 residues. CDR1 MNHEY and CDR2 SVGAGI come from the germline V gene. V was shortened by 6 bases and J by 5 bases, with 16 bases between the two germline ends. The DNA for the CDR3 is TGTGCCAGCAGGAAAAGACAGGACTTAACCGGGGAGCTGTTTTTT. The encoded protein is CASRKRQDLTGELFF.

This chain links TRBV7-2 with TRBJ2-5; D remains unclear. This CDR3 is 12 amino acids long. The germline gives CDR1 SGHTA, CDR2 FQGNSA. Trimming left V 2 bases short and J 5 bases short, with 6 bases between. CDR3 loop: CASSLSGETQYF. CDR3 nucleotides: TGTGCCAGCAGCTTATCGGGCGAGACCCAGTACTTC.